The 8 T cell receptor beta chains reported below all come from one sample, sequenced in a study of PD-1 blockade in classical Hodgkin lymphoma. There was relapse after autologous stem cell transplantation in every patient, and there was variation in brentuximab vedotin exposure. The method was immunoSEQ multiplex PCR; TCRdb's version includes in-frame clones alone and lacks a portion of them. The sample has about 27,000 clones; under 85% are singletons. The material was peripheral blood mononuclear cells (PBMCs), obtained before the second cycle of nivolumab. The receptors originated from a human donor with classical Hodgkin lymphoma.

J is TRBJ1-1 and V is TRBV2; no clear D gene. The CDR3 is made up of 13 amino acids. Germline V gene data show CDR1 as SNHLY and CDR2 as FYNNEI. Between the trimmed V and J ends, which lost 6 bases and 2 bases, there was a span of 10 bases. This CDR3 reads CASRAGTNTEAFF. In nucleotides, the CDR3 is TGTGCCAGCAGGGCGGGTACCAACACTGAAGCTTTCTTT.

V is TRBV11-3 and J is TRBJ2-7; D unresolved. The CDR3 loop spans 14 amino acids. Trimming removed 4 bases from V and 1 base from J, with 11 bases in between. Per germline, CDR1 SGHNT and CDR2 YENEEA. CDR3 sequence reads: CASSYLELSYEQYF. The CDR3 DNA is TGTGCCAGCAGCTACCTTGAACTTTCCTACGAGCAGTACTTC.

This chain connects TRBV19 to TRBJ2-7; D remains unclear. Germline CDR1 and CDR2: LNHDA and SQIVND (reference sequence). The CDR3 length is 14 residues. V was clipped by 4 bases and J by 2 bases, with 12 bases between them. The DNA for the CDR3 is TGTGCCAGTAGTAGGACCGATCTAGCCTACGAGCAGTACTTC. Translating it yields CASSRTDLAYEQYF.

The V and J genes are TRBV19 and TRBJ2-1, with D maybe TRBD1 (5 bases). V was shortened by 6 bases and J by 4 bases, with 13 bases between the two germline ends. The CDR3 is made up of 14 amino acids. Germline values: CDR1 LNHDA, CDR2 SQIVND (reference sequence). CDR3 sequence: CASRTVNLYNEQFF. The CDR3 DNA reads TGTGCCAGTAGGACAGTGAACCTTTACAATGAGCAGTTCTTC.

The chain recombines TRBV6-5 with TRBJ1-2; D uncertain. Germline assignment: CDR1 MNHEY and CDR2 SVGAGI. The CDR3 has 13 amino acids. Trimming removed 7 bases from V and 2 bases from J, with 11 bases in between. DNA of the CDR3: TGTGCCAGCAACCCGGACGGCAACTATGGCTACACCTTC. Translating gives CASNPDGNYGYTF.

The V call is TRBV27, the J call TRBJ2-4, with D perhaps TRBD2 (5 bases). The CDR3 is 13 residues long. Germline CDR1 is MNHEY and CDR2 is SMNVEV (reference sequence). Trimming removed 4 bases from V and 7 bases from J, with 11 bases in between. The CDR3 region is CASSSNGDNIQYF. The CDR3 DNA sequence: TGTGCCAGCAGTTCTAACGGGGATAACATTCAGTACTTC.

This chain joins TRBV5-4 and TRBJ1-4, with D unresolved. Germline loops: CDR1 SGHNT, CDR2 YYREEE (reference sequence). The CDR3 is made up of 11 amino acids. Trimming left V 7 bases short and J 5 bases short, with 6 bases between. The CDR3 sequence is CASGTNEKLFF. CDR3 nucleotides: TGTGCCAGCGGAACAAATGAAAAACTGTTTTTT.

The V and J genes are TRBV4-2 and TRBJ2-5, with D perhaps matching TRBD1 or TRBD2 (6 bases each). Trimming removed 2 bases at V and 1 base at J, with 11 bases between. This CDR3 region has 15 residues. Germline-derived CDR1 and CDR2 are LGHNA and YNFKEQ. In nucleotides, the CDR3 is TGTGCCAGCAGCCAAAAGGGGGACTCCCAAGAGACCCAGTACTTC. Protein product: CASSQKGDSQETQYF.